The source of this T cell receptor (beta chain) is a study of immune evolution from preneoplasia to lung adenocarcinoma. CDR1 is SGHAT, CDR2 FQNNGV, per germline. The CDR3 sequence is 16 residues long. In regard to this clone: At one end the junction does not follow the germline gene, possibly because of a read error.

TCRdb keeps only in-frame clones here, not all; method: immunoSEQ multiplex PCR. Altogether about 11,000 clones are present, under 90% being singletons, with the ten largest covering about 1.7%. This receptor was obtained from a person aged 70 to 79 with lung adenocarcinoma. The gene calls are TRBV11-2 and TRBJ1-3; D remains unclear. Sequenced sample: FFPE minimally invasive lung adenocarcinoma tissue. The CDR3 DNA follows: TGTGTCAGCAGCTTTGCCCAAGGTCACTCTGGAAACACCATATATTTT. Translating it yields CVSSFAQGHSGNTIYF. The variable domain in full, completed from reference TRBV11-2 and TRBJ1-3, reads EAGVAQSPRYKIIEKRQSVAFWCNPISGHATLYWYQQILGQGPKLLIQFQNNGVVDDSQLPKDRFSAERLKGVDSTLKIQPAKLEDSAVYLCVSSFAQGHSGNTIYFGEGSWLTVV.